One sample yielded the 21 T cell receptor beta chains listed below, sequenced in a study of spatial heterogeneity in lung cancer. Broader study findings: In tumors, expanded intratumoral alpha and beta TCR counts tracked mutation counts.

Each CDR3 protein gets one entry after TCRdb re-called the 5' RACE reads with MiXCR. The sample has around 20,000 distinct CDR3 sequences; about 2.7% are singletons. Time point described: sample taken at primary tumor resection. No antigen has been assigned to these receptors. Sequences were derived from lung tumor tissue, sampled at surgery. The receptors stem from a male donor with early-stage non-small cell lung cancer.

In its sample, this clonotype was seen many times. J is TRBJ2-5 and V is TRBV25-1; 10 bases line up with TRBD2. The junction had 7 bases not matched to a gene; V was cut back by 4 bases and J by 5 bases. CDR1 MGHDK and CDR2 SYGVNS come from the germline V gene. The CDR3 is 15 residues long. The CDR3 spells CASSVPGTSAETQYF. DNA for the CDR3: TGTGCCAGCAGTGTTCCCGGGACTAGCGCGGAGACCCAGTACTTC.

This clonotype occurred many times. The CDR3 reads CAISESTGSRPDTQYF. The DNA for the CDR3 is TGTGCCATCAGTGAGTCGACAGGGTCTAGGCCAGATACGCAGTATTTT. The chain carries TRBV10-3 and TRBJ2-3, with 7 bases fitting TRBD1. Germline V CDR1 and CDR2: ENHRY, SYGVKD. This CDR3 contains 16 residues. The trim removed 0 bases at V and 4 bases at J, leaving 7 bases unmatched.

This clonotype has a count of ten or more. The chain uses TRBV10-3 and TRBJ2-1, with a tentative D call TRBD1 (6 bases). The CDR3 covers 14 residues. Germline-derived CDR1 and CDR2 are ENHRY and SYGVKD. Trimming took 7 bases from V and 2 from J, leaving 12 bases between them. CDR3 bases: TGTGCCATCAAACAGGGCGCTACCTACAATGAGCAGTTCTTC. Translation gives CAIKQGATYNEQFF.

This clonotype was found many times. The rearrangement uses TRBV7-9 and TRBJ2-1; 7 bases are a match to TRBD2. This CDR3 is 15 amino acids long. Germline CDR1 is SEHNR and CDR2 is FQNEAQ (reference sequence). V shed 5 bases, J shed 6 bases, and the junction held 10 bases outside the gene matches. Here the CDR3 reads CASSPPGGWGNEQFF. CDR3 DNA: TGTGCCAGCAGCCCCCCGGGAGGATGGGGCAATGAGCAGTTCTTC. Supplemented by reference TRBV7-9 and TRBJ2-1, the full variable domain reads DTGVSQNPRHKITKRGQNVTFRCDPISEHNRLYWYRQTLGQGPEFLTYFQNEAQLEKSRLLSDRFSAERPKGSFSTLEIQRTEQGDSAMYLCASSPPGGWGNEQFFGPGTRLTVL.

This clonotype showed up many times. This chain links TRBV11-3 with TRBJ2-7; D unclear. CDR1 SGHNT and CDR2 YENEEA come from the germline V gene. Trimming removed 5 bases from V and 0 bases from J, with 8 bases in between. The CDR3 is made up of 13 amino acids. The CDR3 DNA follows: TGTGCCAGCAGCCTCGAGAGCTCCTACGAGCAGTACTTC. Its translation is CASSLESSYEQYF.

This clonotype was seen at least ten times. This chain links TRBV27 with TRBJ1-2, with no clear D. Looked up from germline, CDR1 is MNHEY and CDR2 is SMNVEV (reference sequence). The ends were cut back, 2 bases at V and 5 bases at J, with 9 bases in the middle. The CDR3 contains 13 residues. The DNA for the CDR3 is TGTGCCAGCAGTTTAGACGGGGTATATGGCTACACCTTC. This codes for CASSLDGVYGYTF.

This clonotype was seen repeatedly, ten times or more. The chain combines TRBV4-1 with TRBJ1-5; D ambiguous. Trimming took off 6 bases at V and 0 bases at J, with 12 bases between the two ends. The germline V gene encodes CDR1 MGHRA and CDR2 YSYEKL. The CDR3 covers 15 residues. The CDR3 is CASRLAQNSNQPQHF. The CDR3 DNA sequence: TGCGCCAGCAGGCTAGCTCAGAATAGCAATCAGCCCCAGCATTTT.

This clonotype was seen at least ten times. The chain uses TRBV20-1 and TRBJ1-1; 8 bases are a match to TRBD1. The CDR3 loop spans 13 amino acids. Trimming at V came to 5 bases and at J to 1 base, leaving 3 bases not matched to a gene. Germline V gene sequence: CDR1 DFQATT, CDR2 SNEGSKA (reference sequence). Here the CDR3 reads CSARTGWNTEAFF. CDR3 coding DNA: TGCAGTGCTCGGACAGGGTGGAACACTGAAGCTTTCTTT.

This clonotype was observed at least ten times. The CDR3 DNA reads TGTGCCAGCAGCCAAATCGGAAATAGCGGGAGACCTAGCACAGATACGCAGTATTTT. Its translation is CASSQIGNSGRPSTDTQYF. The rearrangement uses TRBV4-2 and TRBJ2-3, with 9 bases identical to TRBD2. Germline CDR1 is LGHNA and CDR2 is YNFKEQ. The CDR3 has 19 amino acids. V lost 2 bases and J lost 0; bases outside the gene matches: 12.

This clonotype was counted ten times or more. This chain joins TRBV4-2 and TRBJ1-6, with TRBD1 as a possible D gene (5 bases). Germline V gene lookup returns CDR1 LGHNA and CDR2 YNFKEQ. V was clipped by 1 base and J by 10 bases, with 11 bases between them. The CDR3 is made up of 14 amino acids. The DNA for the CDR3 is TGTGCCAGCAGCCAAGTGAGGGGAACCTCACCCCTCCACTTT. Translation gives CASSQVRGTSPLHF.

The sample holds many counts of this clonotype. This likely comes from a read error, as the CDR3 has no conserved phenylalanine or tryptophan at its end. It is unclear where the CDR3 begins or ends on the DNA, so no DNA is shown, and the CDR3 is as TCRdb lists it. J is TRBJ1-2 and V is TRBV4-1. Germline V gives CDR1 MGHRA, CDR2 YSYEKL. 15 amino acids form the CDR3, both terminal residues included. CDR3 sequence: CASSPGRDGGSWLQP.

The sample holds many counts of this clonotype. The chain's CDR3 is CASSRLTGGLDTQYF. The CDR3 region has the DNA TGTGCCAGCAGTCGCTTAACGGGAGGGCTGGATACGCAGTATTTT. This sequence joins TRBV6-2 or TRBV6-3 and TRBJ2-3; 8 bases are a match to TRBD2. Germline trimming cut 5 bases from V and 6 bases from J; bases unmatched to any gene: 10. The CDR3 has 15 amino acids. Germline V gives CDR1 MNHEY, CDR2 SVGEGT.

This clonotype was seen ten or more times. CDR3 protein: CASSVAGNEQFF. The CDR3 nucleotides read TGTGCCAGCAGCGTAGCCGGTAATGAGCAGTTCTTC. The rearrangement links TRBV9 to TRBJ2-1; D gene unclear. The CDR3 totals 12 residues. The germline V gene encodes CDR1 SGDLS and CDR2 YYNGEE. V lost 0 bases and J lost 7, with 5 bases in between.

This clonotype was detected ten times or more. V gene TRBV20-1 combines with J gene TRBJ2-3; 8 bases map to TRBD1. The germline V gene encodes CDR1 DFQATT and CDR2 SNEGSKA (reference sequence). CDR3 length equals 15 residues. V was pared by 6 bases and J by 2 bases, with 10 bases of the junction left unmatched. This CDR3 is CSASRGRGVTDTQYF. The DNA of the CDR3 is TGCAGTGCCTCCAGGGGGCGCGGGGTCACAGATACGCAGTATTTT.

This clonotype was counted many times. V is TRBV2 and J is TRBJ2-3; perhaps TRBD2 as D (5 bases). V shed 3 bases and J shed 4 bases, with 8 bases lying between them. The CDR3 sequence is 13 residues long. The germline gives CDR1 SNHLY, CDR2 FYNNEI. The CDR3 DNA follows: TGTGCCAGCAGTGAGTCGGAGGCAGATACGCAGTATTTT. This encodes CASSESEADTQYF.

In this sample, this clonotype turned up many times. V and J are TRBV29-1 and TRBJ2-5; 8 nucleotides agree with TRBD1. CDR1 and CDR2 from the germline V gene are SQVTM and ANQGSEA. With 7 bases clipped from V and 5 bases from J, the junction kept 6 bases outside the gene matches. This CDR3 has 12 residues. The CDR3 nucleotides are TGCAGCGGCCGGACAGGGAGTGAGACCCAGTACTTC. Translation gives CSGRTGSETQYF. The whole variable domain, filled in from reference TRBV29-1 and TRBJ2-5, reads SAVISQKPSRDICQRGTSLTIQCQVDSQVTMMFWYRQQPGQSLTLIATANQGSEATYESGFVIDKFPISRPNLTFSTLTVSNMSPEDSSIYLCSGRTGSETQYFGPGTRLLVL.

This clonotype came up many times. V is TRBV5-1 and J is TRBJ2-7; TRBD2 matches 7 bases. V shed 4 bases, J shed 6 bases, and the junction held 7 bases outside the gene matches. The CDR3 is made up of 13 amino acids. CDR1 is SGHRS and CDR2 is YFSETQ in the germline V gene. CDR3 loop: CASSLADGVEQYF. CDR3 bases: TGCGCCAGCAGCCTAGCGGACGGAGTCGAGCAGTACTTC.

This clonotype was recorded at least ten times. The chain combines TRBV18 with TRBJ2-5; D not resolved. Germline V lookup: CDR1 KGHSH, CDR2 LQKENI. The CDR3 spans 13 residues. With 2 bases removed from V and 2 bases from J, the gap between germline ends came to 6 bases. CDR3 coding DNA: TGTGCCAGCTCACCAGGCAGACAAGAGACCCAGTACTTC. Encoded protein: CASSPGRQETQYF. The whole variable domain, filled in from reference TRBV18 and TRBJ2-5, reads NAGVMQNPRHLVRRRGQEARLRCSPMKGHSHVYWYRQLPEEGLKFMVYLQKENIIDESGMPKERFSAEFPKEGPSILRIQQVVRGDSAAYFCASSPGRQETQYFGPGTRLLVL.

The table lists this clonotype with many counts. V gene TRBV6-2 or TRBV6-3 combines with J gene TRBJ2-7; no clear D gene. V dropped 5 bases and J dropped 4 bases, with 9 bases sitting between them. From germline, CDR1 is MNHEY and CDR2 SVGEGT. The CDR3 extends over 12 amino acids. The DNA for the CDR3 is TGTGCCAGCAGTAGCGACTCGTACGAGCAGTACTTC. Protein: CASSSDSYEQYF.

In this sample, this clonotype turned up many times. CDR3 residues: CASSYSGQGTEAFF. The CDR3 DNA is TGTGCCAGCAGTTACTCGGGACAGGGGACTGAAGCTTTCTTT. The chain links TRBV6-5 to TRBJ1-1; 10 positions agree with TRBD1. CDR3 size: 14 residues. With V trimmed by 0 bases and J by 5 bases, 0 bases remained unmatched. Germline loops: CDR1 MNHEY, CDR2 SVGAGI.

The rearrangement links TRBV2 to TRBJ2-3; D is possibly TRBD2 (5 bases). The V end was cut by 7 bases, the J end by 3 bases, with 14 bases between. The CDR3 consists of 14 residues. Germline-derived CDR1 and CDR2 are SNHLY and FYNNEI. CDR3 sequence: CASIGGLPTDTQYF. CDR3 nucleotide sequence: TGTGCCAGCATTGGTGGACTTCCAACAGATACGCAGTATTTT.